The present entry profiles one TCR beta chain with its context. Its antigen is not known. The data originate from a study of response to subunit inactivated influenza vaccine. General study points: Only a handful of new T cells, the authors suggested, are recruited with each seasonal influenza vaccination.

CDR1 MNHNS and CDR2 SASEGT come from the germline V gene. V was trimmed by 6 bases and J by 15 bases, leaving 21 bases between them. The CDR3 is 13 residues long. TCRdb independently ran MiXCR on the RT-PCR reads; one entry per CDR3 protein. The sample records 860,000 or so distinct CDR3 sequences, over 20% being singletons. The receptor comes from a man in his forties or fifties who received an inactivated influenza vaccine. This chain uses TRBV6-1 with TRBJ2-1; D remains unclear. The sequenced sample was PBMCs from blood, obtained 5 days after vaccination. DNA for the CDR3: TGTGCCAGCAGCCCTGCGGAAGTACCAAGTTGGTTCTTC. Translated: CASSPAEVPSWFF.